A selection of T cell receptor beta chains follows, all from one sample in a study of PD-1 blockade in classical Hodgkin lymphoma. Method: immunoSEQ multiplex PCR; TCRdb's copy keeps in-frame clones and lacks some. The table lists approximately 52,000 clones, roughly nine tenths of them singletons. The sequenced sample was peripheral blood mononuclear cells (PBMCs), obtained before the fourth cycle of nivolumab. The receptors were gathered from a human donor with classical Hodgkin lymphoma. CDR3s include the opening cysteine and the closing phenylalanine or tryptophan. The D gene is left open where the match is weak. Some rows mark clone size as missing; the rest say once, few, many or name a class of expanded clone.

CDR3: CASSVERGGSSYNSPLHF
DNA: TGTGCCAGCAGCGTAGAGCGGGGTGGCAGCTCCTATAATTCACCCCTCCACTTT
V: TRBV7-9
D: NA
J: TRBJ1-6
size: NA
length: 18

CDR3: CASSQVQRAEAFF
DNA: TGCGCCAGCAGCCAGGTCCAACGAGCTGAAGCTTTCTTT
V: TRBV4-1
D: NA
J: TRBJ1-1
size: few
length: 13

CDR3: CSVVALGGDEQFF
DNA: TGCAGCGTTGTTGCATTAGGGGGAGATGAGCAGTTCTTC
V: TRBV29-1
D: NA
J: TRBJ2-1
size: NA
length: 13

CDR3: CASSGGAGDREKLFF
DNA: TGTGCCAGCAGCGGGGGCGCCGGGGACCGTGAAAAACTGTTTTTT
V: TRBV9
D: NA
J: TRBJ1-4
size: NA
length: 15

CDR3: CASSPTGGGGYTF
DNA: TGTGCCAGCAGCCCGACAGGGGGGGGAGGCTACACCTTC
V: TRBV28
D: TRBD1
J: TRBJ1-2
size: NA
length: 13

CDR3: CASSPTGGWEQYF
DNA: TGTGCCAGCAGCCCCACGGGGGGCTGGGAGCAGTACTTC
V: TRBV5-6
D: NA
J: TRBJ2-7
size: NA
length: 13

CDR3: CASDLGGTEAFF
DNA: TGTGCCAGCGATTTAGGGGGCACTGAAGCTTTCTTT
V: TRBV6-1
D: NA
J: TRBJ1-1
size: NA
length: 12

CDR3: CASSYRGANTIYF
DNA: TGTGCCAGCAGTTATCGGGGAGCAAACACCATATATTTT
V: TRBV6-5
D: NA
J: TRBJ1-3
size: NA
length: 13

CDR3: CASSAHTRTDYGYTF
DNA: TGTGCCAGCAGTGCCCATACCCGGACAGACTATGGCTACACCTTC
V: TRBV28
D: NA
J: TRBJ1-2
size: NA
length: 15

CDR3: CASSTGALPYEQYF
DNA: TGTGCCAGCTCGACAGGGGCCCTACCTTACGAGCAGTACTTC
V: TRBV18
D: TRBD1
J: TRBJ2-7
size: NA
length: 14

CDR3: CASSMGDRDYQETQYF
DNA: TGTGCCAGTAGTATGGGGGACAGGGATTACCAAGAGACCCAGTACTTC
V: TRBV19
D: TRBD1
J: TRBJ2-5
size: NA
length: 16

CDR3: CASWGVGEQYF
DNA: TGTGCCAGCTGGGGGGTTGGCGAGCAGTACTTC
V: TRBV28
D: NA
J: TRBJ2-7
size: once
length: 11

CDR3: CASTDGRVSTGELFF
DNA: TGCGCCAGCACCGACGGCAGGGTGAGCACCGGGGAGCTGTTTTTT
V: TRBV5-1
D: NA
J: TRBJ2-2
size: NA
length: 15

CDR3: CASGRGLPSYEQYF
DNA: TGTGCCAGCGGGCGGGGTCTTCCCTCGTACGAGCAGTACTTC
V: TRBV6-1
D: NA
J: TRBJ2-7
size: NA
length: 14

CDR3: CASSLHLAANTGELFF
DNA: TGTGCCAGCAGCTTACATCTAGCGGCTAACACCGGGGAGCTGTTTTTT
V: TRBV7-3
D: TRBD2
J: TRBJ2-2
size: NA
length: 16

CDR3: CASSQDVTGGNEKLFF
DNA: TGTGCCAGCAGCCAAGATGTGACCGGGGGTAATGAAAAACTGTTTTTT
V: TRBV4-2
D: NA
J: TRBJ1-4
size: few
length: 16

CDR3: CASSPIQGGSGNTIYF
DNA: TGTGCCAGCTCACCTATACAGGGTGGCTCTGGAAACACCATATATTTT
V: TRBV18
D: NA
J: TRBJ1-3
size: NA
length: 16

CDR3: CATSSGRGYEQYF
DNA: TGTGCCACCAGCAGCGGACGAGGCTACGAGCAGTACTTC
V: TRBV15
D: NA
J: TRBJ2-7
size: NA
length: 13

CDR3: CASSRQGSYEQYF
DNA: TGTGCCAGCAGCAGACAGGGGTCGTACGAGCAGTACTTC
V: TRBV6-5
D: TRBD1
J: TRBJ2-7
size: NA
length: 13

CDR3: CASSPGGRGDNQPQHF
DNA: TGTGCCAGCAGTCCCGGGGGCAGGGGGGACAATCAGCCCCAGCATTTT
V: TRBV28
D: TRBD1
J: TRBJ1-5
size: NA
length: 16

CDR3: CASSRFGEGEKLFF
DNA: TGTGCCAGCAGCCGATTCGGAGAGGGTGAAAAACTGTTTTTT
V: TRBV7-9
D: NA
J: TRBJ1-4
size: NA
length: 14

CDR3: CASSFVGRPNQPQHF
DNA: TGTGCCAGCAGTTTTGTGGGGAGACCCAATCAGCCCCAGCATTTT
V: TRBV28
D: NA
J: TRBJ1-5
size: once
length: 15

CDR3: CASSLAGNGANVLTF
DNA: TGTGCCAGCAGCTTAGCAGGGAACGGGGCCAACGTCCTGACTTTC
V: TRBV7-2
D: NA
J: TRBJ2-6
size: NA
length: 15

CDR3: CASSQWTGEKLFF
DNA: TGCGCCAGCAGCCAATGGACAGGGGAAAAACTGTTTTTT
V: TRBV4-1
D: TRBD1
J: TRBJ1-4
size: NA
length: 13

CDR3: CASSGRLAGSHNEQFF
DNA: TGTGCCAGCAGTGGACGACTAGCGGGATCCCACAATGAGCAGTTCTTC
V: TRBV6-6
D: TRBD2
J: TRBJ2-1
size: once
length: 16

CDR3: CASSQTGGTNQPQHF
DNA: TGTGCCAGCAGCCAGACTGGGGGGACTAATCAGCCCCAGCATTTT
V: TRBV9
D: NA
J: TRBJ1-5
size: NA
length: 15

CDR3: CASSFGWSGADGYTF
DNA: TGTGCCAGCAGTTTCGGATGGTCGGGGGCCGATGGCTACACCTTC
V: TRBV28
D: NA
J: TRBJ1-2
size: NA
length: 15

CDR3: CASSLMQYNSPLHF
DNA: TGTGCCAGCAGTTTAATGCAGTATAATTCACCCCTCCACTTT
V: TRBV27
D: NA
J: TRBJ1-6
size: NA
length: 14

CDR3: CASSAAPPYEQYF
DNA: TGTGCCAGCAGTGCAGCCCCCCCCTACGAGCAGTACTTC
V: TRBV28
D: NA
J: TRBJ2-7
size: NA
length: 13

CDR3: CASSLRDRGLTDTQYF
DNA: TGTGCCAGTTCCCTGCGGGACAGGGGGCTGACAGATACGCAGTATTTT
V: TRBV19
D: TRBD1
J: TRBJ2-3
size: NA
length: 16

CDR3: CASRETTSNTGELFF
DNA: TGCGCCAGCAGGGAGACTACCTCGAACACCGGGGAGCTGTTTTTT
V: TRBV10-2
D: NA
J: TRBJ2-2
size: NA
length: 15

CDR3: CASSQVRATGATNEKLFF
DNA: TGTGCCAGCAGCCAAGTCAGGGCTACTGGGGCAACTAATGAAAAACTGTTTTTT
V: TRBV4-2
D: NA
J: TRBJ1-4
size: NA
length: 18

CDR3: CSVEAPVNEQFF
DNA: TGCAGCGTTGAAGCCCCAGTCAATGAGCAGTTCTTC
V: TRBV29-1
D: NA
J: TRBJ2-1
size: once
length: 12

CDR3: CASSLSGQGQQPQHF
DNA: TGTGCCAGCAGTTTATCTGGACAGGGTCAACAGCCCCAGCATTTT
V: TRBV27
D: TRBD1
J: TRBJ1-5
size: NA
length: 15

CDR3: CASSLDPGTYEQYF
DNA: TGCGCCAGCAGCTTGGATCCGGGGACCTACGAGCAGTACTTC
V: TRBV5-1
D: NA
J: TRBJ2-7
size: NA
length: 14

CDR3: CASSLTSGSSYNEQFF
DNA: TGCGCCAGCAGCTTGACAAGCGGGAGCTCCTACAATGAGCAGTTCTTC
V: TRBV5-1
D: TRBD2
J: TRBJ2-1
size: NA
length: 16

CDR3: CASSFPSESEETQYF
DNA: TGTGCCAGCAGCTTCCCTAGCGAATCCGAAGAGACCCAGTACTTC
V: TRBV13
D: NA
J: TRBJ2-5
size: NA
length: 15

CDR3: CASSERIIRLYNEQFF
DNA: TGTGCCAGCAGTGAACGGATTATTAGGCTTTACAATGAGCAGTTCTTC
V: TRBV6-1
D: NA
J: TRBJ2-1
size: NA
length: 16

CDR3: CASSQDWGASYGYTF
DNA: TGCGCCAGCAGCCAAGATTGGGGGGCTAGCTATGGCTACACCTTC
V: TRBV4-3
D: NA
J: TRBJ1-2
size: NA
length: 15

CDR3: CASSLPLGNTGELFF
DNA: TGTGCCAGCAGCTTACCACTAGGGAACACCGGGGAGCTGTTTTTT
V: TRBV7-9
D: NA
J: TRBJ2-2
size: NA
length: 15

CDR3: CASNPPGWGTEAFF
DNA: TGTGCCAGTAATCCTCCCGGCTGGGGCACTGAAGCTTTCTTT
V: TRBV19
D: NA
J: TRBJ1-1
size: NA
length: 14

CDR3: CASSQEAGGIAKLFF
DNA: TGTGCCAGCAGCCAAGAGGCGGGGGGCATCGCAAAACTGTTTTTT
V: TRBV4-2
D: NA
J: TRBJ1-4
size: NA
length: 15

CDR3: CASSAPDRVPEAFF
DNA: TGTGCCAGCAGTGCGCCGGACAGGGTGCCTGAAGCTTTCTTT
V: TRBV5-6
D: TRBD1
J: TRBJ1-1
size: once
length: 14

CDR3: CASSSPGQGEEQYF
DNA: TGTGCCAGCAGTTCGCCGGGACAGGGTGAAGAGCAGTACTTC
V: TRBV27
D: TRBD1
J: TRBJ2-7
size: NA
length: 14

CDR3: CASSPGQGAREQYF
DNA: TGTGCCAGCAGCCCAGGACAGGGGGCACGGGAGCAGTACTTC
V: TRBV7-2
D: TRBD1
J: TRBJ2-7
size: NA
length: 14

CDR3: CASSSSPEAFF
DNA: TGTGCCAGCAGTTCGTCCCCTGAAGCTTTCTTT
V: TRBV2
D: NA
J: TRBJ1-1
size: NA
length: 11